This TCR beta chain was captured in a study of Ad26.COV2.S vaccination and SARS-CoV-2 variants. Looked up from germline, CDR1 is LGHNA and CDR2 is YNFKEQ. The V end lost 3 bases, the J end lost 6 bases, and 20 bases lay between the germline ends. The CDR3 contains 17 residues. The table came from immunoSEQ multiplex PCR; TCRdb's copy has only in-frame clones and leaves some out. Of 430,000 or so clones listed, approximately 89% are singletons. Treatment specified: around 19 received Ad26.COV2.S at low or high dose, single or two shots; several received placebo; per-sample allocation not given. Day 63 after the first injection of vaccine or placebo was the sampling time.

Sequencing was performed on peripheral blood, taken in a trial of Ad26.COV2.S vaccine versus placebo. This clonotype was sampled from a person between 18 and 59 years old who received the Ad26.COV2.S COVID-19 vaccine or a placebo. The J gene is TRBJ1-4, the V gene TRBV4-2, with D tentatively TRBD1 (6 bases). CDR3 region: CASSHHSNGGRDEKLFF. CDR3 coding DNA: TGTGCCAGCAGCCACCATTCCAACGGGGGGCGAGATGAAAAACTGTTTTTT.